This T cell receptor (beta chain) stems from a study of T-cell reconstitution after alpha-beta-depleted transplantation in children. The CDR3 spans 14 residues. The J segment lost 4 bases and the V segment lost 5 bases, leaving 5 bases of the junction unmatched. Germline V gene data show CDR1 as SGHRS and CDR2 as YFSETQ. A TCRbeta library incorporating unique molecular identifiers was prepared. TCRdb ran MiXCR on the PCR reads and lists one entry per CDR3 protein. The profile shows approximately 520,000 distinct CDR3 sequences, 32% of them singletons. V is TRBV5-1 and J is TRBJ2-2, with 7 nucleotides matching TRBD1. Sequences were derived from PBMCs from the stem cell graft donor, sampled from the stem cell graft. The receptor's source is a human donor who donated a stem cell graft to a child with aplastic anemia. DNA for the CDR3: TGCGCCAGCAGGAGGACAGGTACCACCGGGGAGCTGTTTTTT. Its protein is CASRRTGTTGELFF. The whole variable domain, filled in from reference TRBV5-1 and TRBJ2-2, reads KAGVTQTPRYLIKTRGQQVTLSCSPISGHRSVSWYQQTPGQGLQFLFEYFSETQRNKGNFPGRFSGRQFSNSRSEMNVSTLELGDSALYLCASRRTGTTGELFFGEGSRLTVL.